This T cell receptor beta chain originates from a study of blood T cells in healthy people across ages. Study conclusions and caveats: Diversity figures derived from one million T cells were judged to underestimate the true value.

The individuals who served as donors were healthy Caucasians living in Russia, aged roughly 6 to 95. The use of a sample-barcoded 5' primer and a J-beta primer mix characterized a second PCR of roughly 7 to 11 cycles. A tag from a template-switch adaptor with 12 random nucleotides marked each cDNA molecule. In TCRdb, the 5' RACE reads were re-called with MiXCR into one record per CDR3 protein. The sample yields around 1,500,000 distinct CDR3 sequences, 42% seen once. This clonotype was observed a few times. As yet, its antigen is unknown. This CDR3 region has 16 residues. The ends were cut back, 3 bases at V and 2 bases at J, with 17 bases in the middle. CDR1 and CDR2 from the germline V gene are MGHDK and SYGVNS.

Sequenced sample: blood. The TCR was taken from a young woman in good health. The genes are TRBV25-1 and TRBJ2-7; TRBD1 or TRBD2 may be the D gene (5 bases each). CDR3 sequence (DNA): TGTGCCAGCAGTGATCCGTCCGGGACGGCGCCCTACGAGCAGTACTTC. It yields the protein CASSDPSGTAPYEQYF.